This T cell receptor beta chain came from a study of OX40 agonist ivuxolimab in advanced cancers. Germline-derived CDR1 and CDR2 are SGHVS and FNYEAQ. Trimming removed 1 base from V and 3 bases from J; junction bases left unmatched: 5. The CDR3 runs 16 residues. In the case of this clone: Its antigen is not known.

Study conclusions and caveats: The CD4+ and CD8+ T cells in the blood had expanded clonally by week 6 at 0.1 to 3.0 mg/kg. People who partly responded at 0.1-3.0 mg/kg had some of the least clonal expansion seen.

The assay was immunoSEQ multiplex PCR, and TCRdb's table has in-frame clones only and misses some. The sample has tens of thousands of clones, about 90% seen once. The V gene is TRBV7-6, the J gene TRBJ2-7, with TRBD1 identical over 11 bases. Sequencing was performed on CD4+ or CD8+ T cells sorted from blood, taken in a trial of the OX40 agonist ivuxolimab. This clonotype was sampled from an adult with an advanced solid tumor such as melanoma, head and neck, liver or kidney cancer. CDR3 sequence: CASSLEGQGVFYEQYF. CDR3 coding DNA: TGTGCCAGCAGCTTAGAGGGACAGGGGGTGTTCTACGAGCAGTACTTC.